The 32 T cell receptor beta chains listed next were all sequenced from one sample in a study of blood T cell repertoires in COVID-19. Clones were sequenced by immunoSEQ multiplex PCR, and TCRdb holds only the in-frame ones, with some missing. In the table there are 200,000 to 250,000 clones, 84% of which are singletons. Sequencing was carried out using peripheral blood. These receptors originate from a woman aged 80 or over with COVID-19, enrolled during active disease.

This sequence joins TRBV5-5 and TRBJ1-3; D unresolved. In germline, CDR1 is SGHKS, CDR2 YYEKEE (reference sequence). V was clipped by 1 base and J by 0 bases, with 17 bases between them. The CDR3 is 18 amino acids. The CDR3 sequence: CASSLYHGGLSSGNTIYF. DNA for the CDR3: TGTGCCAGCAGCTTGTATCACGGCGGCTTAAGCTCTGGAAACACCATATATTTT.

This rearrangement joins TRBV6-5 to TRBJ1-2, with D hard to call. V was clipped by 0 bases and J by 0 bases, with 8 bases between them. CDR3 length equals 15 residues. Per the germline V gene, CDR1 is MNHEY and CDR2 is SVGAGI. The CDR3 DNA follows: TGTGCCAGCAGTTACTCGAGAGGGCCTAACTATGGCTACACCTTC. Its translation is CASSYSRGPNYGYTF.

The J gene is TRBJ1-6, the V gene TRBV19; no definite D call. V was shortened by 11 bases and J by 5 bases, with 13 bases between the two germline ends. This CDR3 has 13 residues. In germline, CDR1 is LNHDA, CDR2 SQIVND (reference sequence). The CDR3 loop is CAARAGNNSPLHF. The CDR3 coding sequence is TGTGCCGCCCGTGCGGGTAATAATTCACCCCTCCACTTT. Filled out from reference TRBV19 and TRBJ1-6, the complete variable domain reads DGGITQSPKYLFRKEGQNVTLSCEQNLNHDAMYWYRQDPGQGLRLIYYSQIVNDFQKGDIAEGYSVSREKKESFPLTVTSAQKNPTAFYLCAARAGNNSPLHFGNGTRLTVT.

The chain joins TRBV7-2 to TRBJ2-7; D is ambiguous. This CDR3 comprises 14 residues. In germline, CDR1 is SGHTA, CDR2 FQGNSA. V lost 1 base, J lost 3 bases, and 10 bases lay in between. The CDR3 nucleotides read TGTGCCAGCAGCTTAGAAGGCAGGTACTACGAGCAGTACTTC. Its protein product is CASSLEGRYYEQYF.

This clone came up once. The chain couples TRBV28 to TRBJ2-7; a weak D match, TRBD1 (5 bases). V lost 4 bases, J lost 1 base, and 20 bases lay in between. Germline loops: CDR1 MDHEN, CDR2 SYDVKM. The CDR3 sequence is 17 residues long. In nucleotides, the CDR3 is TGTGCCAGCAGTTCCACAGGCCCCCCCCCTGATTCCTACGAGCAGTACTTC. Its translation is CASSSTGPPPDSYEQYF.

The chain uses TRBV6-1 and TRBJ1-2, with 10 bases aligning to TRBD1. CDR3 size: 13 residues. J gave up 8 bases and V 5 bases, and 5 bases lay outside the gene matches. Germline V gives CDR1 MNHNS, CDR2 SASEGT. The CDR3 spells CASSPGTGAGYTF. DNA for the CDR3: TGTGCCAGCAGTCCAGGGACAGGGGCAGGCTACACCTTC.

This clone has only a few counts. The V gene is TRBV7-9, the J gene TRBJ1-5; tentatively, D is TRBD1 (6 bases). V gave up 5 bases and J gave up 6 bases, with 11 bases separating them. CDR1 is SEHNR and CDR2 is FQNEAQ in the germline V gene (reference sequence). The CDR3 consists of 13 residues. CDR3 residues: CASSPGAGQPQHF. Written as DNA, the CDR3 is TGTGCCAGCAGCCCAGGGGCCGGTCAGCCCCAGCATTTT.

This clone occurred a few times. The chain employs TRBV10-3 and TRBJ2-5, with TRBD2 matching 10 bases. Per the germline V gene, CDR1 is ENHRY and CDR2 is SYGVKD. Trimming took 2 bases from V and 0 from J; bases not matched to a gene: 12. The CDR3 covers 19 residues. CDR3 region: CAISEPRRVAGGDQETQYF. CDR3 nucleotide sequence: TGTGCCATCAGTGAGCCTAGAAGGGTAGCGGGAGGAGACCAAGAGACCCAGTACTTC.

This clone was recorded once. V gene TRBV4-1 combines with J gene TRBJ2-7; TRBD2 aligns across 7 bases. The CDR3 is 15 amino acids. Germline assignment: CDR1 MGHRA and CDR2 YSYEKL. V lost 1 base, J lost 2 bases, and 5 bases stayed unmatched. CDR3 in DNA: TGCGCCAGCAGCCAAGGGGAGGGCGGACCCTACGAGCAGTACTTC. Translated, it gives CASSQGEGGPYEQYF.

This clone was counted ten times or more. This rearrangement joins TRBV7-9 to TRBJ2-7, with D perhaps matching TRBD2 (5 bases). The CDR3 sequence is 14 residues long. Per the germline V gene, CDR1 is SEHNR and CDR2 is FQNEAQ (reference sequence). The germline V and J ends were trimmed by 1 base and 0 bases, with 7 bases remaining between them. CDR3 amino acids: CASSLGAGSYEQYF. The CDR3 DNA reads as TGTGCCAGCAGCTTAGGCGCGGGCTCCTACGAGCAGTACTTC.

The chain is built from TRBV19 and TRBJ2-7; D might be TRBD2 (6 bases). With 2 bases removed from V and 3 bases from J, the gap between germline ends came to 14 bases. The V gene's germline CDR1 is LNHDA and CDR2 SQIVND (reference sequence). The CDR3 is 15 residues long. In nucleotides, the CDR3 is TGTGCCAGTAGTATAACAAGCGGAGGGATCTACGAGCAGTACTTC. Protein product: CASSITSGGIYEQYF.

V usage is TRBV7-9 and J usage is TRBJ1-3; D gene ambiguous. Looked up from germline, CDR1 is SEHNR and CDR2 is FQNEAQ (reference sequence). V lost 5 bases and J 6 bases, leaving 5 bases between the germline ends. This CDR3 has 11 amino acids. CDR3 loop: CASSPSNTIYF. For the CDR3, the DNA is TGTGCCAGCAGCCCCTCAAACACCATATATTTT.

Turning to this clone: One end of the junction is discordant with germline, which a read error may explain. The rearrangement uses TRBV3-1 (or the pseudogene TRBV3-2) and TRBJ1-2, with unresolved D. Germline CDR1 LGHDT, CDR2 YNNKEL (reference sequence). This CDR3 is 13 amino acids long. CDR3 coding DNA: TGTGCCAGCACCCAAGCTAGTAACTATGGCTACACCTTC. It translates to CASTQASNYGYTF.

This clone was detected once. This chain connects TRBV4-2 to TRBJ1-3; no clear D gene. Trimming cost V 4 bases and J 0 bases, with 10 bases left between them. CDR3 length equals 15 residues. The germline V gene encodes CDR1 LGHNA and CDR2 YNFKEQ. The CDR3 sequence is CASSPQWSSGNTIYF. CDR3 nucleotides: TGTGCCAGCAGCCCCCAGTGGAGCTCTGGAAACACCATATATTTT.

V and J are TRBV6-5 and TRBJ1-2; the D is unclear. Germline lookup yields CDR1 MNHEY and CDR2 SVGAGI. CDR3 length: 14 residues. The V end was cut by 3 bases, the J end by 7 bases, with 15 bases between. The CDR3 protein is CASSYGRPGFGYTF. CDR3 nucleotide sequence: TGTGCCAGCAGTTATGGACGGCCGGGATTTGGCTACACCTTC.

The V gene is TRBV3-1 (or the pseudogene TRBV3-2), the J gene TRBJ1-1; D might be TRBD1 (6 bases). V was pared by 1 base and J by 1 base, with 10 bases between. The germline V gene encodes CDR1 LGHDT and CDR2 YNNKEL (reference sequence). This CDR3 region has 15 residues. The DNA of the CDR3 is TGTGCCAGCAGCCAAGCGAGGGGGGGGAACACTGAAGCTTTCTTT. Residues: CASSQARGGNTEAFF.

This chain joins TRBV5-1 and TRBJ2-3, with 10 positions matching TRBD2. V lost 0 bases, J lost 0 bases, and 4 bases stayed unmatched. Per germline, CDR1 SGHRS and CDR2 YFSETQ. CDR3 length equals 17 residues. The CDR3 DNA sequence: TGCGCCAGCAGCTTGGGGGCTAGCGGGAGCAGCACAGATACGCAGTATTTT. It translates to CASSLGASGSSTDTQYF.

Concerning this clone itself: Sequence at one end of the junction differs from germline and may be a read error. The chain combines TRBV9 with TRBJ1-1, with D perhaps matching TRBD1 (6 bases). CDR3 length: 14 residues. Germline-derived CDR1 and CDR2 are SGDLS and YYNGEE. The CDR3 nucleotides are TGTGCCAGCAGCACAACAGGGATGAACGCTGAAGCTTTCTTT. Protein: CASSTTGMNAEAFF.

The chain uses TRBV2 and TRBJ2-1, with TRBD2 matching over 8 bases. This CDR3 spans 14 amino acids. The junction had 16 bases not matched to a gene; V was cut back by 6 bases and J by 15 bases. Germline-derived CDR1 and CDR2 are SNHLY and FYNNEI. DNA of the CDR3: TGTGCCAGCAGAAGGAGAGTGGGACTAGACGATAGGTTCTTC. Translation gives CASRRRVGLDDRFF.

The CDR3 DNA is TGTGCCAGCAGTCAACTTCAGGCAGCCGCAGATACGCAGTATTTT. Its protein is CASSQLQAAADTQYF. The rearrangement uses TRBV9 and TRBJ2-3; D gene unclear. Germline V lookup: CDR1 SGDLS, CDR2 YYNGEE. The length of the CDR3 is 15 residues. V gave up 5 bases and J gave up 4 bases, with 17 bases separating them.

V gene TRBV4-1 combines with J gene TRBJ1-2, with 7 positions matching TRBD1. Trimming cost V 4 bases and J 2 bases; bases outside gene matches: 7. CDR3 length: 15 amino acids. Germline V lookup: CDR1 MGHRA, CDR2 YSYEKL. The CDR3 sequence is CASSLTGTANYGYTF. As DNA, the CDR3 is TGCGCCAGCAGCCTGACAGGGACAGCCAACTATGGCTACACCTTC.

The rearrangement uses TRBV5-1 and TRBJ2-2, with D possibly matching TRBD2 (6 bases). CDR3 size: 13 residues. Trimming removed 7 bases at V and 2 bases at J, with 9 bases between. Germline CDR1 SGHRS, CDR2 YFSETQ. The CDR3 DNA sequence: TGCGCCAGCGACGCGGGAAACACCGGGGAGCTGTTTTTT. This encodes CASDAGNTGELFF.

The chain carries TRBV19 and TRBJ1-2, with D perhaps matching TRBD1 (6 bases). Trimming stripped 6 bases from V and 7 bases from J, with 18 bases between. The CDR3 is 14 residues long. Germline CDR1 LNHDA, CDR2 SQIVND (reference sequence). CDR3 DNA: TGTGCCAGTAGCCCGACAGGTCGGGGTTTTGGCTACACCTTC. Translation: CASSPTGRGFGYTF.

This clone showed up just a few times. The chain has TRBV12-3 or TRBV12-4 and TRBJ1-2, with D unresolved. The ends were cut back, 6 bases at V and 8 bases at J, with 10 bases in the middle. This CDR3 has 11 residues. The CDR3 nucleotides read TGTGCCAGCAGGCCAGTGGGCGGCTACACCTTC. It yields the protein CASRPVGGYTF.

This sequence joins TRBV7-3 and TRBJ2-3, with 7 bases that match TRBD2. This CDR3 region has 16 residues. Germline V gene data show CDR1 as SGHTA and CDR2 as FQGTGA. Trimming removed 0 bases from V and 4 bases from J; junction bases left unmatched: 7. The CDR3 region is CASSLTGGSTADTQYF. The CDR3 region has the DNA TGTGCCAGCAGCTTAACGGGCGGGAGTACCGCAGATACGCAGTATTTT.

The rearrangement joins TRBV19 to TRBJ2-1; the match to TRBD2 covers 11 bases. This CDR3 spans 20 amino acids. Germline lookup yields CDR1 LNHDA and CDR2 SQIVND (reference sequence). V trimming: 1 base; J trimming: 5 bases; junction bases outside the gene matches: 16. The CDR3 region has the DNA TGTGCCAGTAGTATAGGAGGGCTAGCGGGAGGTCCTCCCCTAGACAATGAGCAGTTCTTC. Protein sequence: CASSIGGLAGGPPLDNEQFF.

The rearrangement links TRBV5-1 to TRBJ1-1; perhaps TRBD1 as D (6 bases). The V and J ends lost 4 bases and 1 base respectively, with 11 bases between them. Germline loops: CDR1 SGHRS, CDR2 YFSETQ. The CDR3 extends over 14 amino acids. As DNA, the CDR3 is TGCGCCAGCAGCCCTCAGACAGGGAACACTGAAGCTTTCTTT. Protein sequence: CASSPQTGNTEAFF. Looking up the rest from reference TRBV5-1 and TRBJ1-1 gives the full variable domain: KAGVTQTPRYLIKTRGQQVTLSCSPISGHRSVSWYQQTPGQGLQFLFEYFSETQRNKGNFPGRFSGRQFSNSRSEMNVSTLELGDSALYLCASSPQTGNTEAFFGQGTRLTVV.

The chain carries TRBV5-1 and TRBJ2-3, with TRBD1 identical over 11 bases. The V segment lost 4 bases and the J segment 2 bases; nucleotides outside the gene matches: 6. Germline CDR1 and CDR2: SGHRS and YFSETQ. The CDR3 is 16 residues long. This chain's CDR3 is CASSLGQGDNTDTQYF. The CDR3, as DNA: TGCGCCAGCAGCCTGGGACAGGGGGACAACACAGATACGCAGTATTTT.

V and J are TRBV9 and TRBJ2-7; 12 bases fit TRBD2. The V gene's germline CDR1 is SGDLS and CDR2 YYNGEE. This CDR3 contains 16 residues. Unmatched junction bases numbered 5, after V lost 0 bases and J lost 4 bases. CDR3 in DNA: TGTGCCAGCAGCGTAGAGGGACTAGCGGGTGTATACGAGCAGTACTTC. Encoded protein: CASSVEGLAGVYEQYF.

The chain combines TRBV12-3 or TRBV12-4 with TRBJ2-7; D remains ambiguous. The length of the CDR3 is 12 residues. V lost 5 bases and J lost 4, with 9 bases in between. CDR3 DNA: TGTGCCAGCAGTGGTACTGCGTACGAGCAGTACTTC. Protein: CASSGTAYEQYF.

This clone has only one observation. The chain uses TRBV4-1 and TRBJ1-1, with D possibly TRBD1 on 5 matching bases. The V gene's germline CDR1 is MGHRA and CDR2 YSYEKL. The CDR3 covers 15 residues. V lost 0 bases and J lost 4, with 12 bases in between. The CDR3 nucleotides read TGCGCCAGCAGCCAAGAGGGGCAGGGCGGCACTGAAGCTTTCTTT. Translating gives CASSQEGQGGTEAFF.

CDR3 in DNA: TGTGCCACGTCAGGGTCGGATAATTCACCCCTCCACTTT. Protein: CATSGSDNSPLHF. J is TRBJ1-6 and V is TRBV10-3, with a possible D match to TRBD1 (5 bases). This CDR3 is built from 13 residues. Germline V CDR1 and CDR2: ENHRY, SYGVKD. V shed 10 bases and J shed 5 bases, with 12 bases lying between them.